This T cell receptor (beta chain) came from a study of CD4+ T cells in melanoma. Overall study results and limits: Diverse differentiation states were reported for melanoma neoantigen-specific CD4+ T cells. CD8+ T cell, macrophage and B cell function reportedly correlated with neoantigen-specific CD4+ T cells.

The V gene lost 2 bases and the J gene lost 3 bases, with 11 bases spanning the gap. Germline loops: CDR1 SGHAT, CDR2 FQNNGV. The CDR3 has 14 amino acids. Produced via immunoSEQ multiplex PCR; TCRdb's table is partial and in-frame only. The profile shows about 50,000 clones, 89% of them singletons. This clone was detected only a few times. Its matching antigen is unknown. The rearrangement uses TRBV11-2 and TRBJ2-7; D is unresolved. The sequence derives from a human donor with melanoma. Input material: peripheral blood. Here the CDR3 reads CASSLYDVGYEQYF. CDR3 DNA: TGTGCCAGCAGCTTATATGACGTCGGCTACGAGCAGTACTTC.